The 23 T cell receptor beta chains in this list originate from one sample, sequenced in a study of early T cells in non-severe SARS-CoV-2 infection. TCRdb re-called the 5' RACE reads through MiXCR, storing one row per CDR3 protein. The repertoire holds tens of thousands of distinct CDR3 sequences, with 10% to 15% as singletons. This material consisted of whole blood, taken at baseline. All receptors derive from an adult who was a healthcare worker with PCR-confirmed SARS-CoV-2 infection or an uninfected control (not recorded which).

This clonotype was counted between two and nine times. One end of the junction is discordant with germline, which a read error may explain. V is TRBV25-1 and J is TRBJ1-2; D not certain. The length of the CDR3 is 13 residues. Germline assignment: CDR1 MGHDK and CDR2 SYGVNS. CDR3 coding DNA: TGTGCCAGCAGTGAATACGGGAACTATGGCTACACCTTT. Translating it yields CASSEYGNYGYTF.

This chain uses TRBV7-9 with TRBJ1-1, with D possibly being TRBD1 (5 bases). Germline loops: CDR1 SEHNR, CDR2 FQNEAQ (reference sequence). Between the trimmed V and J ends, which lost 1 base and 5 bases, there was a span of 11 bases. The CDR3 loop spans 14 amino acids. This CDR3 is CASSLESGKTEAFF. In nucleotides, the CDR3 is TGTGCCAGCAGCTTAGAGTCAGGGAAAACTGAAGCTTTCTTT.

The V gene is TRBV29-1, the J gene TRBJ1-1; D is perhaps TRBD1 (5 bases). The CDR3 contains 12 residues. Trimming cost V 5 bases and J 5 bases, with 12 bases left between them. The V gene's germline CDR1 is SQVTM and CDR2 ANQGSEA. CDR3 sequence (DNA): TGCAGCGTTCACCGGGACGGGACTGAAGCTTTCTTT. This sequence encodes CSVHRDGTEAFF.

Many counts were recorded for this clonotype. This rearrangement joins TRBV7-9 to TRBJ2-2; tentatively, D is TRBD2 (6 bases). V was shortened by 6 bases and J by 3 bases, with 17 bases between the two germline ends. Per the germline V gene, CDR1 is SEHNR and CDR2 is FQNEAQ (reference sequence). The CDR3 has 16 amino acids. CDR3 amino acids: CASSLRGGEDTGELFF. The CDR3 DNA is TGTGCCAGCAGTCTCCGGGGCGGGGAGGACACCGGGGAGCTGTTTTTT.

V gene TRBV12-3 or TRBV12-4 combines with J gene TRBJ1-2; 7 nucleotides align to TRBD1. V lost 0 bases to trimming and J lost 2 bases; unmatched junction nucleotides: 12. This CDR3 spans 18 amino acids. This CDR3 is CASSLAPSGTELNYGYTF. The CDR3 DNA follows: TGTGCCAGCAGTTTAGCTCCCTCCGGGACAGAGTTAAACTATGGCTACACCTTC.

This clonotype was seen repeatedly, ten times or more. The chain is built from TRBV7-9 and TRBJ1-5; D uncertain. CDR3 length equals 14 residues. Trimming stripped 1 base from V and 4 bases from J, with 8 bases between. Germline V gives CDR1 SEHNR, CDR2 FQNEAQ (reference sequence). CDR3 sequence: CASSLGIENQPQHF. The CDR3 nucleotides read TGTGCCAGCAGCTTAGGGATAGAAAATCAGCCCCAGCATTTT.

The sample holds one count of this clonotype. The chain employs TRBV29-1 and TRBJ1-5; unclear D gene. Deletions cut 6 bases from V and 0 bases from J, with 9 bases between. Germline assignment: CDR1 SQVTM and CDR2 ANQGSEA. This CDR3 has 13 residues. The CDR3 DNA is TGCAGCGTGAAGGCGGGTAGCAATCAGCCCCAGCATTTT. Amino acid sequence: CSVKAGSNQPQHF.

This clonotype has more than one count but fewer than ten. CDR3 amino acids: CASSSRRLATSTDTQYF. In DNA, the CDR3 is TGTGCCAGCAGTTCCAGAAGACTAGCGACTAGCACAGATACGCAGTATTTT. This chain links TRBV28 with TRBJ2-3, with 8 positions matching TRBD2. Germline CDR1 MDHEN, CDR2 SYDVKM. The CDR3 runs 17 residues. The junction had 9 bases not matched to a gene; V was cut back by 4 bases and J by 0 bases.

This rearrangement joins TRBV20-1 to TRBJ2-5, with 7 bases lining up with TRBD2. The CDR3 totals 13 residues. Germline V gene sequence: CDR1 DFQATT, CDR2 SNEGSKA (reference sequence). V lost 5 bases, J lost 5 bases, and 8 bases stayed unmatched. In DNA form, the CDR3 reads TGCAGTGCTCTTTGGTCCGGGGGGGAGACCCAGTACTTC. Encoded protein: CSALWSGGETQYF.

The chain recombines TRBV6-2 or TRBV6-3 with TRBJ2-2; 10 bases match TRBD2. Germline trimming cut 7 bases from V and 4 bases from J; bases unmatched to any gene: 6. The CDR3 has 15 amino acids. Per germline, CDR1 MNHEY and CDR2 SVGEGT. The DNA of the CDR3 is TGTGCCAGCAAAGAGCGGGGGGGCTCCACCGGGGAGCTGTTTTTT. Encoded protein: CASKERGGSTGELFF.

Many counts were recorded for this clonotype. The chain combines TRBV29-1 with TRBJ1-1; 7 bases match TRBD1. Germline assignment: CDR1 SQVTM and CDR2 ANQGSEA. Trimming at V came to 1 base and at J to 1 base, leaving 3 bases not matched to a gene. The CDR3 totals 14 residues. The CDR3 here is CSVEGWTGNTEAFF. As DNA, the CDR3 is TGCAGCGTTGAAGGATGGACAGGGAACACTGAAGCTTTCTTT. Complete variable domain (other parts from reference TRBV29-1 and TRBJ1-1): SAVISQKPSRDICQRGTSLTIQCQVDSQVTMMFWYRQQPGQSLTLIATANQGSEATYESGFVIDKFPISRPNLTFSTLTVSNMSPEDSSIYLCSVEGWTGNTEAFFGQGTRLTVV.

CDR3 loop: CASSLGTVVTGELFF. In DNA form, the CDR3 reads TGTGCCAGCAGTTTAGGGACAGTCGTCACCGGGGAGCTGTTTTTT. This chain links TRBV12-3 or TRBV12-4 with TRBJ2-2; tentative D call: TRBD1 (6 bases). The CDR3 has 15 residues. The germline V and J ends were trimmed by 1 base and 4 bases, with 10 bases remaining between them.

This clonotype was detected ten times or more. V usage is TRBV18 and J usage is TRBJ2-1, with 8 bases fitting TRBD2. This CDR3 has 16 amino acids. Germline assignment: CDR1 KGHSH and CDR2 LQKENI. J lost 3 bases, V lost 3 bases, and 7 bases had no gene match. The CDR3 sequence: CASSPGLGGVYNEQFF. Here the CDR3 DNA reads TGTGCCAGCTCACCGGGACTAGGGGGAGTCTACAATGAGCAGTTCTTC.

In this sample, this clonotype turned up many times. DNA of the CDR3: TGTGCCAGGACGCCAGGCGGGTCCGGGGCCAACGTCCTGACTTTC. It is translated as CARTPGGSGANVLTF. This rearrangement joins TRBV2 to TRBJ2-6; D perhaps matches TRBD2 (5 bases). The V gene lost 9 bases and the J gene lost 4 bases, with 16 bases spanning the gap. The CDR3 has 15 residues. CDR1 SNHLY and CDR2 FYNNEI come from the germline V gene. The full variable domain, completed using reference TRBV2 and TRBJ2-6, is EPEVTQTPSHQVTQMGQEVILRCVPISNHLYFYWYRQILGQKVEFLVSFYNNEISEKSEIFDDQFSVERPDGSNFTLKIRSTKLEDSAMYFCARTPGGSGANVLTFGAGSRLTVL.

V is TRBV28 and J is TRBJ2-7; 9 nucleotides align to TRBD2. V dropped 2 bases and J dropped 2; count of bases not matched to a gene: 16. CDR1 is MDHEN, CDR2 SYDVKM, per germline. This CDR3 comprises 19 residues. CDR3 nucleotide sequence: TGTGCCAGCAGTTTAAGTCTAGGGCGATGGCTAGCGGGGCCCTACGAGCAGTACTTC. It yields the protein CASSLSLGRWLAGPYEQYF. Using reference TRBV28 and TRBJ2-7 for the parts outside the CDR3, the full variable domain is DVKVTQSSRYLVKRTGEKVFLECVQDMDHENMFWYRQDPGLGLRLIYFSYDVKMKEKGDIPEGYSVSREKKERFSLILESASTNQTSMYLCASSLSLGRWLAGPYEQYFGPGTRLTVT.

V is TRBV7-9 and J is TRBJ1-1, with D uncertain. Germline loops: CDR1 SEHNR, CDR2 FQNEAQ (reference sequence). This CDR3 has 15 amino acids. The V end lost 3 bases, the J end lost 0 bases, and 11 bases lay between the germline ends. CDR3 in amino acids: CASSFNLGMNTEAFF. In nucleotides, the CDR3 is TGTGCCAGCAGCTTTAATCTGGGGATGAACACTGAAGCTTTCTTT.

This clonotype has only a few counts. V is TRBV29-1 and J is TRBJ2-5; D call uncertain. Trimming removed 7 bases from V and 5 bases from J, with 11 bases in between. Germline assignment: CDR1 SQVTM and CDR2 ANQGSEA. CDR3 length: 11 residues. CDR3 nucleotides: TGCAGCGCCTTGACACCTGAGACCCAGTACTTC. It translates to CSALTPETQYF.

The chain is built from TRBV10-2 and TRBJ1-6, with D perhaps TRBD1 (6 bases). Germline-derived CDR1 and CDR2 are WSHSY and SAAADI. This CDR3 has 15 residues. The V end lost 3 bases, the J end lost 6 bases, and 12 bases lay between the germline ends. CDR3 in amino acids: CASSDRGRPNSPLHF. CDR3 nucleotides: TGCGCCAGCAGTGACAGGGGCCGGCCTAATTCACCCCTCCACTTT.

In its sample, this clonotype was seen a few times. The V gene is TRBV20-1, the J gene TRBJ2-4; 9 bases are shared with TRBD2. The CDR3 loop spans 14 amino acids. The germline CDR1 and CDR2 sequences are DFQATT and SNEGSKA (reference sequence). Losses at the gene ends were 5 bases for V and 8 bases for J; bases not matched to a gene: 10. The CDR3 bases are TGCAGTGCTGTTCAGCGGGGGGCCGCTGACATTCAGTACTTC. This gives the protein CSAVQRGAADIQYF.

This clonotype was counted many times. V usage is TRBV30 and J usage is TRBJ1-1; TRBD1 might be the D (5 bases). Trimming took 2 bases from V and 6 from J, leaving 10 bases between them. The germline CDR1 and CDR2 sequences are GTSNPN and SVGIG (reference sequence). CDR3 length: 12 residues. CDR3 amino acids: CAWSTRDPEAFF. CDR3 bases: TGTGCCTGGAGTACCCGGGACCCTGAAGCTTTCTTT. The full variable domain, rest sourced from reference TRBV30 and TRBJ1-1, is SQTIHQWPATLVQPVGSPLSLECTVEGTSNPNLYWYRQAAGRGLQLLFYSVGIGQISSEVPQNLSASRPQDRQFILSSKKLLLSDSGFYLCAWSTRDPEAFFGQGTRLTVV.

This chain joins TRBV28 and TRBJ2-7; 9 bases match TRBD2. The CDR3 has 13 amino acids. V lost 6 bases, J lost 4 bases, and 4 bases stayed unmatched. The V gene's germline CDR1 is MDHEN and CDR2 SYDVKM. The CDR3 DNA reads TGTGCCAGCAGCCGCGGGGGGGGATACGAGCAGTACTTC. Translation: CASSRGGGYEQYF.

The V gene is TRBV24-1, the J gene TRBJ2-3; no firm D call. This CDR3 comprises 13 residues. CDR1 and CDR2 (germline): KGHDR, SFDVKD. Trimming removed 4 bases from V and 1 base from J, with 5 bases in between. CDR3 sequence: CATSEQGTDTQYF. In nucleotides, the CDR3 is TGTGCCACCAGTGAGCAGGGCACAGATACGCAGTATTTT.

This clonotype was seen a few times. The chain has TRBV24-1 and TRBJ2-1; no clear D gene. This CDR3 has 16 amino acids. Germline-derived CDR1 and CDR2 are KGHDR and SFDVKD. Trimming cost V 3 bases and J 8 bases, with 19 bases left between them. The CDR3 region is CATSDPRASPIDEQFF. CDR3 DNA sequence: TGTGCCACCAGTGATCCTAGGGCCTCTCCGATTGATGAGCAGTTCTTC.